This T cell receptor beta chain stems from a study of T cell repertoires in cytomegalovirus infection. About the study: Public TCR beta signatures indicated both CMV infection and matching HLA type.

This CDR3 comprises 12 residues. V lost 4 bases and J lost 7, with 10 bases in between. Germline V gives CDR1 SGHVS, CDR2 FNYEAQ. TCRdb reanalysed the reads using MiXCR and keeps one entry per CDR3 protein. This sample has 350,000 to 400,000 distinct CDR3 sequences, with approximately 35% found just once. This clonotype was observed a few times. Its antigen is still unknown. General study results and limits: The cumulative frequency of public TCR beta families distinguished individuals who carried CMV together with the relevant HLA. In two of eight donors, the top clonotype was HLA-C-restricted CMV-specific.

The receptor was isolated from a human donor in good health (CMV status not recorded). Some clones in this sample may be carry-over from other donors' samples. The V and J genes are TRBV7-6 and TRBJ2-5; D is unclear. Source: cultured PBMCs, taken from culture after CMV antigen stimulation. CDR3 bases: TGTGCCAGCAGCTCATCCAAAGGGACCCAGTACTTC. Its translation is CASSSSKGTQYF. The complete variable domain, with remaining parts taken from reference TRBV7-6 and TRBJ2-5, reads GAGVSQSPRYKVTKRGQDVALRCDPISGHVSLYWYRQALGQGPEFLTYFNYEAQQDKSGLPNDRFSAERPEGSISTLTIQRTEQRDSAMYRCASSSSKGTQYFGPGTRLLVL.